This TCR beta chain was found in a study of glioma-infiltrating T cells after dendritic cell vaccination (TCRdb year 2016). In terms of the full investigation: The cohort comprised approximately 15 glioblastoma patients from Phase I and II dendritic cell vaccination trials, 9 newly diagnosed and 6 with recurrent disease. In glioblastoma patients vaccinated with dendritic cells, deep sequencing of TCR beta CDR3 regions served to measure tumor-infiltrating lymphocyte content and to compare repertoires between tumor and blood. Autologous tumor lysate-pulsed dendritic cell vaccination was administered to the patients between the early 2000s and the early 2010s. Each patient got three intradermal injections of the dendritic cell vaccine, spaced at biweekly intervals, in the arm below the axilla. The vaccine consisted of monocyte-derived dendritic cells cultured seven days with IL-4 and GM-CSF, then pulsed overnight with autologous tumor lysate. TCR sequencing metrics, including TIL content and tumor-blood repertoire overlap, were correlated with survival after dendritic cell vaccination. Study-level results and caveats: The three-group TCR overlap response model was described as speculative and requiring prospective validation. TCR clonality showed no direct relationship with survival, which suggests that a diverse polyclonal response may be important. The cohort was small and heterogeneous, only a few patients had full blood and tumor sets, and even fewer had initial-recurrent tumor pairs. Higher estimated pretreatment TIL content predicted longer time to progression and overall survival after dendritic cell vaccination.

Reading the label with the study, this specimen's time point is: after dendritic cell vaccination, including at tumor progression/relapse. Patients were selected for having adequate residual fresh-frozen tumor tissue and more than two years of available survival data. Although molecular status otherwise differed among the glioblastoma patients, no patient had an isocitrate dehydrogenase mutation. PBMC collection took place before vaccination, two weeks after the third vaccination, and at tumor progression if progression occurred. Genomic DNA was extracted with the Qiagen DNeasy Blood extraction Kit. Concerning this clone itself: Its specific antigen is unknown. No base qualities exist here, and no much larger clone lies one base off it.

The immunoSEQ assay amplified TCRB CDR3 regions from approximately 1.8 micrograms of genomic DNA, or from all available DNA when less than that amount was available. Multiplex PCR used 60 forward primers for TCR V beta segments and 13 reverse primers for J beta segments. To estimate reads per starting template, synthetic control templates were spiked into each sample at limiting dilution. The Illumina HiSeq System generated sequencing reads of 87 bp. The published analysis was carried out like this. PCR and sequencing errors were removed by a nearest neighbor algorithm that merged closely related sequences. TCR overlap was measured as the percentage of unique tumor TCR beta sequences that were also present in the peripheral blood of the same patient. Imported from immuneACCESS, the table was reduced by TCRdb to in-frame sequences with V and J called. These copies leave out some clones; in studies compared against another copy, an unresolved V gene accounts for under half, and the cause of the remainder is not known. The DNA gave D and trimming, while V, J and clone size come from that table. The sample has about 94,000 clones on record, 80% of them singletons. 5.4% of the sample is held by the ten biggest clonotypes.

CDR1 SGHAT and CDR2 FQNNGV were looked up in the germline V gene. The CDR3, cysteine through phenylalanine, is 17 amino acids long. The DNA shown is the 51-base CDR3, in frame from base 1. Clipping removes 0 bases from V and 1 base from J, with 5 as the unmatched junction base count. The clonotype comes from a human donor with glioblastoma. The chain employs TRBV11-2 and TRBJ2-1, and TRBD1 aligns with 8 junction nucleotides. The material was blood, obtained after dendritic cell vaccination. The CDR3 region: CASSLERQGFSYNEQFF. In nucleotide form, the sequence is TGTGCCAGCAGCTTAGAAAGACAGGGGTTTTCCTACAATGAGCAGTTCTTC.